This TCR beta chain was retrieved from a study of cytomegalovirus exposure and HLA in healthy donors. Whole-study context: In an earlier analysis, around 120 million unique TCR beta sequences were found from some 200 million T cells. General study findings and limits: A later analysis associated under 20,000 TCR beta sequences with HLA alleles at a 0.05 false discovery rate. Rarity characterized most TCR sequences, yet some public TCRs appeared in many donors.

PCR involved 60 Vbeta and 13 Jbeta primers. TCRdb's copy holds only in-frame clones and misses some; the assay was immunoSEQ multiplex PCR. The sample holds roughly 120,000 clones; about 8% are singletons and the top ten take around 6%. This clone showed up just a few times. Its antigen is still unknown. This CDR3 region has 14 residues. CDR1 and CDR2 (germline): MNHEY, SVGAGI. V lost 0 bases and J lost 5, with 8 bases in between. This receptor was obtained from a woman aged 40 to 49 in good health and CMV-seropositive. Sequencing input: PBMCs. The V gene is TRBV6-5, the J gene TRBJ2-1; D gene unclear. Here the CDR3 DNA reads TGTGCCAGCAGTTACTCCGGCAGGAACAATGAGCAGTTCTTC. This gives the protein CASSYSGRNNEQFF.